The source of this T cell receptor (beta chain) is a study of graft-versus-host responses after intestinal transplantation. Overall study: Transplantation in recipients was multivisceral, liver-intestinal, or isolated intestinal. Study findings and constraints: Early after transplant, HvG declines were associated with peak levels of circulating GvH clones. Across patients carrying graft-donor T cell macrochimerism, allografts held high graft-versus-host to host-versus-graft clonal ratios.

In the case of this clone: What it binds is unknown.

Only in-frame clones appear in the TCRdb table, and some are missing; sequencing was by immunoSEQ multiplex PCR. The table has 60,000 to 75,000 clones, roughly 90% seen once; the top ten hold roughly 2.6%. Germline V gene lookup returns CDR1 SGHTA and CDR2 FQGTGA. The CDR3 has 17 amino acids. V shed 0 bases and J 2 bases; nucleotides not matched to a gene: 5. The chain links TRBV7-3 to TRBJ2-1, with 9 bases fitting TRBD1. The specimen comprised unstimulated CD8+ T cells sorted from spleen or lymph node cells, sampled before intestinal transplant. This sequence was found in a human donor who received an intestinal transplant. CDR3 DNA sequence: TGTGCCAGCAGCTTAACGGGACAGGGTAGTCCCTACAATGAGCAGTTCTTC. Translated, it gives CASSLTGQGSPYNEQFF. Supplemented by reference TRBV7-3 and TRBJ2-1, the full variable domain reads GAGVSQTPSNKVTEKGKYVELRCDPISGHTALYWYRQSLGQGPEFLIYFQGTGAADDSGLPNDRFFAVRPEGSVSTLKIQRTERGDSAVYLCASSLTGQGSPYNEQFFGPGTRLTVL.